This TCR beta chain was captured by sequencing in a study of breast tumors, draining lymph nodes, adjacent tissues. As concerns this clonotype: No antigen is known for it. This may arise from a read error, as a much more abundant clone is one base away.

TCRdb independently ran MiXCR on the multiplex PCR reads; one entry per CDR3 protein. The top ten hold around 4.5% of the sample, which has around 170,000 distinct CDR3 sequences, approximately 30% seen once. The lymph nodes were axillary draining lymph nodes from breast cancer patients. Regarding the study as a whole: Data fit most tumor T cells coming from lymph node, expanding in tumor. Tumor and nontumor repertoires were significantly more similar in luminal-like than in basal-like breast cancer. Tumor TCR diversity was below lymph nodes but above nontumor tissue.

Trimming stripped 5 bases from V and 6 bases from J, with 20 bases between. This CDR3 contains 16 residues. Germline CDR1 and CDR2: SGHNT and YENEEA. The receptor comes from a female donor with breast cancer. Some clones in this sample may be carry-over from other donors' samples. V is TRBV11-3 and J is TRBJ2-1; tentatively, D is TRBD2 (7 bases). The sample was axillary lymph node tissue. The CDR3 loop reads CASSRLGGAPRNEQFF. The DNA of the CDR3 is TGTGCCAGCAGCCGACTGGGGGGGGCGCCGCGCAATGAGCAGTTCTTC.